The 23 T cell receptor beta chains listed next were all sequenced from one sample in a study of cytomegalovirus exposure and HLA in healthy donors. Amplification used 60 Vbeta primers and 13 Jbeta primers. Assay: immunoSEQ multiplex PCR; the TCRdb copy retains only in-frame clones and omits some. This sample contains some 150,000 clones. The sequencing sample was made of PBMCs. The receptors originated from a woman aged 18-29 years in good health and CMV-seropositive.

The chain recombines TRBV7-2 with TRBJ1-1, with D tentatively TRBD1 (6 bases). This CDR3 region has 14 residues. Germline V lookup: CDR1 SGHTA, CDR2 FQGNSA. V was clipped by 5 bases and J by 3 bases, with 13 bases between them. DNA for the CDR3: TGTGCCAGCAGCCTATCTTCAGGGGACACTGAAGCTTTCTTT. Translating it yields CASSLSSGDTEAFF.

The genes are TRBV5-1 and TRBJ1-1; 7 bases match TRBD1. V shed 2 bases and J 3 bases; nucleotides not matched to a gene: 7. This CDR3 is built from 15 residues. CDR1 is SGHRS and CDR2 is YFSETQ in the germline V gene. In DNA form, the CDR3 reads TGCGCCAGCAGCTTCCCAGGGGGAAGAGACACTGAAGCTTTCTTT. Translating gives CASSFPGGRDTEAFF.

This chain connects TRBV28 to TRBJ1-4; no reliable D call. The CDR3 length is 12 residues. The V end was cut by 4 bases, the J end by 7 bases, with 7 bases between. In germline, CDR1 is MDHEN, CDR2 SYDVKM. The DNA of the CDR3 is TGTGCCAGCAGTTCGCGACTTGAAAAACTGTTTTTT. Amino acids: CASSSRLEKLFF.

The V call is TRBV5-1, the J call TRBJ2-2; 12 nucleotides line up with TRBD2. In germline, CDR1 is SGHRS, CDR2 YFSETQ. The CDR3 is 19 amino acids. V shed 0 bases, J shed 0 bases, and the junction held 6 bases outside the gene matches. The CDR3 bases are TGCGCCAGCAGCTTGGCCGCTAGCGGGGGGGGCTCGAACACCGGGGAGCTGTTTTTT. Amino acids: CASSLAASGGGSNTGELFF.

V is TRBV14 and J is TRBJ2-7; D perhaps matches TRBD1 (6 bases). This CDR3 contains 16 residues. V was shortened by 2 bases and J by 0 bases, with 14 bases between the two germline ends. Germline V lookup: CDR1 SGHDN, CDR2 FVKESK. CDR3 in amino acids: CASSQSSGALSYEQYF. CDR3 bases: TGTGCCAGCAGCCAATCGTCAGGGGCCCTCTCCTACGAGCAGTACTTC.

The chain has TRBV7-2 and TRBJ1-1; TRBD1 might be the D (5 bases). The germline V and J ends were trimmed by 1 base and 5 bases, with 8 bases remaining between them. The germline CDR1 and CDR2 sequences are SGHTA and FQGNSA. The CDR3 is 13 residues long. The CDR3 loop is CASSLVGVTEAFF. As DNA, the CDR3 is TGTGCCAGCAGCTTAGTAGGGGTTACTGAAGCTTTCTTT.

CDR3 DNA sequence: TGCGCCAGCAGTGACCCGGGACAGGAGACGGAGACCCAGTACTTC. The encoded protein is CASSDPGQETETQYF. The genes are TRBV10-1 and TRBJ2-5, with TRBD1 identical over 8 bases. Germline CDR1 WNHNN, CDR2 SYGVQD (reference sequence). The CDR3 contains 15 residues. V shed 3 bases, J shed 5 bases, and the junction held 8 bases outside the gene matches.

The chain carries TRBV7-2 and TRBJ2-5, with D uncertain. The CDR3 sequence is 11 residues long. Germline V gene sequence: CDR1 SGHTA, CDR2 FQGNSA. The V gene lost 5 bases and the J gene lost 2 bases, with 3 bases spanning the gap. CDR3 amino acids: CASSLQETQYF. The DNA of the CDR3 is TGTGCCAGCAGCCTACAAGAGACCCAGTACTTC.

The rearrangement links TRBV21-1 to TRBJ2-7; whether TRBD1, the table's D call, matches the DNA was not checked. TRBV21-1 is marked as a pseudogene. The length of the CDR3 is 15 residues. The CDR3 sequence: CASSKRGDRLYEQYF. DNA of the CDR3: TGTGCCAGCAGCAAAAGGGGGGACAGACTCTACGAGCAGTACTTC.

This chain connects TRBV6-5 to TRBJ2-7; 7 positions agree with TRBD1. The CDR3 has 15 amino acids. Unmatched junction bases numbered 8, after V lost 5 bases and J lost 1 base. CDR1 is MNHEY and CDR2 is SVGAGI in the germline V gene. In DNA, the CDR3 is TGTGCCAGCAGTACGGGACAGAGAGCGTCCTACGAGCAGTACTTC. Its translation is CASSTGQRASYEQYF.

The V gene is TRBV4-3, the J gene TRBJ2-1; D perhaps matches TRBD2 (5 bases). This CDR3 contains 16 residues. Trimming took 4 bases from V and 0 from J, leaving 13 bases between them. Germline V lookup: CDR1 LGHNA, CDR2 YSLEER. CDR3 protein: CASSPGDFSSYNEQFF. The CDR3 DNA reads as TGCGCCAGCAGCCCCGGGGATTTTAGCTCCTACAATGAGCAGTTCTTC.

The V and J genes are TRBV2 and TRBJ1-4; TRBD1 might be the D (6 bases). The CDR3 length is 13 residues. Germline CDR1 SNHLY, CDR2 FYNNEI. Trimming stripped 6 bases from V and 4 bases from J, with 9 bases between. CDR3 DNA sequence: TGTGCCAGCAGGCCAGGGGATAATGAAAAACTGTTTTTT. The encoded protein is CASRPGDNEKLFF.

The chain has TRBV6-1 and TRBJ2-5; D uncertain. V was trimmed by 8 bases and J by 0 bases, leaving 7 bases between them. The germline V gene encodes CDR1 MNHNS and CDR2 SASEGT. This CDR3 has 12 amino acids. The CDR3 protein is CASELYQETQYF. The CDR3 nucleotides are TGTGCCAGCGAGCTATACCAAGAGACCCAGTACTTC.

The chain carries TRBV7-9 and TRBJ2-5; no reliable D call. CDR3 length equals 11 residues. Trimming took 5 bases from V and 3 from J, leaving 4 bases between them. The germline CDR1 and CDR2 sequences are SEHNR and FQNEAQ (reference sequence). This chain's CDR3 is CASSAEETQYF. The CDR3 DNA follows: TGTGCCAGCAGCGCGGAAGAGACCCAGTACTTC.

The rearrangement links TRBV9 to TRBJ1-3, with a weak D call TRBD1 (6 bases). The germline gives CDR1 SGDLS, CDR2 YYNGEE. This CDR3 comprises 15 residues. V lost 2 bases and J 1 base, leaving 10 bases between the germline ends. DNA for the CDR3: TGTGCCAGCAGCGTGGGACAATTTTCTGGAAACACCATATATTTT. Translation gives CASSVGQFSGNTIYF. Supplemented by reference TRBV9 and TRBJ1-3, the full variable domain reads DSGVTQTPKHLITATGQRVTLRCSPRSGDLSVYWYQQSLDQGLQFLIQYYNGEERAKGNILERFSAQQFPDLHSELNLSSLELGDSALYFCASSVGQFSGNTIYFGEGSWLTVV.

The chain is built from TRBV5-1 and TRBJ1-1; D is ambiguous. The CDR3 is 16 residues long. The germline gives CDR1 SGHRS, CDR2 YFSETQ. Trimming removed 1 base from V and 8 bases from J, with 21 bases in between. As DNA, the CDR3 is TGCGCCAGCAGCTTGAAGGACGTAGGACTGGCCGTGGAAGCTTTCTTT. This sequence encodes CASSLKDVGLAVEAFF.

The chain joins TRBV6-1 to TRBJ2-1; 8 nucleotides line up with TRBD2. This CDR3 region has 13 residues. Germline loops: CDR1 MNHNS, CDR2 SASEGT. Trimming removed 11 bases from V and 7 bases from J; junction bases left unmatched: 10. The CDR3 is CAGNSGEGNEQFF. CDR3 DNA sequence: TGTGCCGGAAATAGCGGGGAGGGAAATGAGCAGTTCTTC.

The chain uses TRBV5-1 and TRBJ2-1, with D perhaps TRBD1 (6 bases). From germline, CDR1 is SGHRS and CDR2 YFSETQ. CDR3 length equals 16 residues. V was pared by 5 bases and J by 2 bases, with 17 bases between. CDR3 region: CASSSMSGTTYNEQFF. The CDR3 DNA follows: TGCGCCAGCAGTTCCATGTCAGGGACAACCTACAATGAGCAGTTCTTC.

V and J are TRBV7-9 and TRBJ2-3; a weak D match, TRBD2 (6 bases). V lost 2 bases, J lost 3 bases, and 12 bases lay in between. This CDR3 has 15 amino acids. CDR1 is SEHNR and CDR2 is FQNEAQ in the germline V gene (reference sequence). In DNA, the CDR3 is TGTGCCAGCAGCTTACGATCGGGAGAAACAGATACGCAGTATTTT. Encoded protein: CASSLRSGETDTQYF. Looking up the rest from reference TRBV7-9 and TRBJ2-3 gives the full variable domain: DTGVSQNPRHKITKRGQNVTFRCDPISEHNRLYWYRQTLGQGPEFLTYFQNEAQLEKSRLLSDRFSAERPKGSFSTLEIQRTEQGDSAMYLCASSLRSGETDTQYFGPGTRLTVL.

The chain combines TRBV14 with TRBJ2-7, with a tentative D call TRBD2 (5 bases). Germline V gene lookup returns CDR1 SGHDN and CDR2 FVKESK. V dropped 4 bases and J dropped 2 bases, with 9 bases sitting between them. The CDR3 contains 13 residues. The CDR3 region is CASSLTGTYEQYF. In DNA form, the CDR3 reads TGTGCCAGCAGCCTAACGGGAACCTACGAGCAGTACTTC.

The rearrangement uses TRBV5-6 and TRBJ2-5, with D possibly being TRBD2 (5 bases). The CDR3 contains 15 residues. Germline V gene lookup returns CDR1 SGHDT and CDR2 YYEEEE. V was clipped by 1 base and J by 5 bases, with 15 bases between them. CDR3: CASSLTLGEWETQYF. The CDR3 DNA reads TGTGCCAGCAGCTTGACTCTGGGAGAGTGGGAGACCCAGTACTTC.

To note about this clone: One junction end disagrees with the germline gene, perhaps due to a read error. The chain combines TRBV7-2 with TRBJ2-1, with 8 nucleotides matching TRBD2. The CDR3 has 13 residues. In germline, CDR1 is SGHTA, CDR2 FQGNSA. The CDR3 sequence: CASSLATGTRIFF. CDR3 DNA sequence: TGTGCCAGCAGCCTAGCGACGGGGACTAGAATATTCTTC.

J is TRBJ2-1 and V is TRBV30; 8 nucleotides align to TRBD2. This CDR3 comprises 17 residues. V lost 0 bases, J lost 2 bases, and 9 bases stayed unmatched. In germline, CDR1 is GTSNPN, CDR2 SVGIG (reference sequence). The CDR3 nucleotides are TGTGCCTGGAGTGTACCTTTCAGCGGGGGAACCTACAATGAGCAGTTCTTC. Its translation: CAWSVPFSGGTYNEQFF.